This T cell receptor (beta chain) was documented in a study of blood T cell repertoires in COVID-19 (TCRdb year 2020). For the wider study: Collaborator samples came from the United States, Italy and Spain and covered acute and convalescent phases of COVID-19. The material from the prospective study consisted of cDNA or gDNA derived from T cells, B-cell-depleted T cells, or PBMCs. The dataset comprised deeply sampled blood TCRbeta repertoires from subjects exposed to, actively infected with, or recovered from COVID-19. The repertoires were released in a freely available public database meant as a resource for research on the immune response to SARS-CoV-2. The samples were drawn from two sources: the first 160 participants of the ongoing ImmuneRACE study, and some 1,300 subjects contributed by 6 global collaborators. A de-identified subject ID, COVID-19 status, age in years and sex were almost always included in the sample metadata. HLA class I and class II types, where available, came from metadata supplied by the sample provider rather than from assay-based typing.

Findings and caveats that apply to the study as a whole: How much clinical and demographic metadata was included differed by source and by participant, and the metadata was provided uncurated.

Trimming at the junction amounts to 5 bases on V and 7 bases on J, and the germline ends lie 20 bases apart. From the germline V gene (reference sequence), CDR1 is PRHDT and CDR2 is FYEKMQ. The CDR3 runs 15 residues from the cysteine to the phenylalanine. The only DNA kept is the CDR3, 45 bases in frame from the first base. This clone was seen more than once but under ten times. Its specific antigen is unknown. Per-base qualities were not stored, and no clone one base away is much larger. One collaborating source in Seattle enrolled patients during active infection and followed them longitudinally through the course of disease. Each collaborating institution followed its own protocols to collect whole blood in K2EDTA tubes. For TCRbeta analysis, collaborator samples were shipped as frozen whole blood, as isolated PBMCs, or as DNA extracted from either sample type. The immunoSEQ Assay, a bias-controlled multiplex PCR, was used to amplify TCRbeta CDR3 regions from genomic DNA. The original pipeline was this. The number of nucleated cells in each sample was estimated by amplification of reference gene primers within the assay. To quantify the absolute abundance of each unique TCRbeta CDR3 rearrangement, sequence reads were collapsed and filtered. For each sample, productive Simpson clonality was calculated by taking the square root of Simpson's diversity index across productive rearrangements. As stored in TCRdb, this immuneACCESS dataset retains in-frame rearrangements with V and J assigned. A fraction of the clones does not appear; measured against another copy, unresolved V genes explain less than half of the discrepancy, and the remainder lacks a known reason. Clonal size and the V and J genes are those of that table, whereas D and trimming came from the DNA. Recorded for this sample are approximately 100,000 clones; roughly 90% of them occurred a single time. Around 4.2% of the sample is taken by the ten largest.

The sequence was collected from a human donor with COVID-19, enrolled during active disease. The donor label of this sample is uncertain. Here the chain combines TRBV13 and TRBJ1-2, with TRBD1 perhaps the D gene, on 6 matching bases. The sequencing sample was made of peripheral blood. The bases are TGTGCCAGCAGCCCATACCAGGGGATGAGGATTGGCTACACCTTC. The translation is CASSPYQGMRIGYTF.